Here is one TCR beta chain with its context. The data belong to a study of blood T cell repertoires in COVID-19. The CDR3 loop spans 15 amino acids. Germline assignment: CDR1 ENHRY and CDR2 SYGVKD. V shed 5 bases and J shed 0 bases, with 11 bases lying between them. Original analysis: How many nucleated cells were present was estimated from reference gene primer amplification. Assay used: immunoSEQ multiplex PCR; TCRdb lists only in-frame clones, some missing. V and J calls and clone size come straight from that table; D and trimming were deduced from the DNA. The table includes about 370,000 clones, 80% to 90% detected once.

The clonotype originates from a man between 18 and 29 years old who had recovered from COVID-19. The material sequenced was PBMCs or T cells enriched from blood (not recorded which). V and J are TRBV10-3 and TRBJ1-5; D perhaps matches TRBD1 (5 bases). CDR3 coding DNA: TGTGCCATCAGTCAACAGGAATATAGCAATCAGCCCCAGCATTTT. Its translation: CAISQQEYSNQPQHF.